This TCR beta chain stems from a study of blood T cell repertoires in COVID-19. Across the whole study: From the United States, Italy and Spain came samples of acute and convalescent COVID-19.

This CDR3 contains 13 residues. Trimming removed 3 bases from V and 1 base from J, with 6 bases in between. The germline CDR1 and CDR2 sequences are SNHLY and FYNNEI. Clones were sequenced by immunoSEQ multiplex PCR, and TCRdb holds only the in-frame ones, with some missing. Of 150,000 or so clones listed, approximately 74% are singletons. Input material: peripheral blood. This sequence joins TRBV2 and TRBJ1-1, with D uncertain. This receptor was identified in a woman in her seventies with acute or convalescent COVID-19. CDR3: CASSDRGNTEAFF. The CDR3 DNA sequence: TGTGCCAGCAGTGATAGAGGGAACACTGAAGCTTTCTTT.